The clone carrying this TCR beta chain was detected a few times. The antigen is not known. This entry is derived from a study of T-cell memory formation after mild COVID-19. Across the study: Among the donors, TCR clusters were largely specific to each donor. Findings and limits, study-wide: Clones that got smaller from day 15 to 85 had even CD4/CD8, while clones growing later tipped toward CD4+. Several responding clones turned up in pre-infection memory, indicating that cross-reactive memory may have taken part.

From the 5' RACE reads, TCRdb called clonotypes with MiXCR, one entry per CDR3 protein. The sample has 450,000 to 650,000 distinct CDR3 sequences, about 20% seen once. This CDR3 has 15 residues. The germline V gene has CDR1 DFQATT and CDR2 SNEGSKA (reference sequence). Trimming took 6 bases from V and 0 from J, leaving 18 bases between them. V and J are TRBV20-1 and TRBJ2-7, with D possibly matching TRBD2 (5 bases). Sequenced: PBMCs or a T cell subset sorted from them (not recorded which). This clonotype was sampled from an adult woman who had mild COVID-19 (a few samples of this study predate the infection). Cell type and time point are not known. The CDR3 loop reads CSATDSHTLSYEQYF. The CDR3, as DNA: TGCAGTGCCACGGACTCTCATACGCTCTCCTACGAGCAGTACTTC.